Below are 18 T cell receptor beta chains sequenced from a single sample in a study of control samples from healthy donors and cancer patients. TCRdb's table, derived via immunoSEQ multiplex PCR, lists solely in-frame clones and lacks some. The table has some 130,000 clones, about 90% seen once. Specimen: blood. These receptors originate from a woman between 45 and 65 years old in good health.

The V gene is TRBV5-5, the J gene TRBJ2-6, with D maybe TRBD1 (6 bases). This CDR3 region has 17 residues. Germline V gene data show CDR1 as SGHKS and CDR2 as YYEKEE (reference sequence). Deletions cut 0 bases from V and 2 bases from J, with 12 bases between. The CDR3: CASSLVVRGAGANVLTF. CDR3 DNA sequence: TGTGCCAGCAGCTTGGTGGTCAGGGGCGCTGGGGCCAACGTCCTGACTTTC.

This clone was seen a handful of times. The chain employs TRBV19 and TRBJ2-1; 10 bases agree with TRBD2. This CDR3 is built from 14 residues. Losses at the gene ends were 5 bases for V and 9 bases for J; bases not matched to a gene: 7. Germline V gene data show CDR1 as LNHDA and CDR2 as SQIVND (reference sequence). CDR3 in amino acids: CASSGWGLAFEQFF. The CDR3 DNA reads as TGTGCCAGTAGTGGCTGGGGACTAGCGTTTGAGCAGTTCTTC.

The rearrangement uses TRBV25-1 and TRBJ2-1, with 13 bases aligning to TRBD2. The CDR3 consists of 18 residues. Germline V lookup: CDR1 MGHDK, CDR2 SYGVNS. V lost 4 bases to trimming and J lost 0 bases; unmatched junction nucleotides: 6. CDR3 in amino acids: CASSGGLAGASSYNEQFF. Here the CDR3 DNA reads TGTGCCAGCAGTGGAGGACTAGCGGGAGCAAGCTCCTACAATGAGCAGTTCTTC.

This sequence joins TRBV4-1 and TRBJ2-3, with D perhaps being TRBD1 or TRBD2 (5 bases each). Germline V lookup: CDR1 MGHRA, CDR2 YSYEKL. V was clipped by 2 bases and J by 4 bases, with 13 bases between them. The CDR3 is 15 amino acids. CDR3 coding DNA: TGCGCCAGCAGCCAATTGGGGACCCCGCCAGATACGCAGTATTTT. Amino acid sequence: CASSQLGTPPDTQYF.

The gene calls are TRBV3-1 (or the pseudogene TRBV3-2) and TRBJ1-1; possible D gene TRBD1, 6 bases. This CDR3 is built from 15 residues. V lost 4 bases to trimming and J lost 1 base, with 13 bases between them. Per the germline V gene, CDR1 is LGHDT and CDR2 is YNNKEL (reference sequence). As DNA, the CDR3 is TGTGCCAGCAGCCCTGAGGGGGTCGCGAACACTGAAGCTTTCTTT. It is translated as CASSPEGVANTEAFF.

The rearrangement joins TRBV28 to TRBJ1-6, with 9 bases lining up with TRBD1. The CDR3 has 15 residues. The V segment lost 5 bases and the J segment 6 bases; nucleotides outside the gene matches: 5. The germline V gene encodes CDR1 MDHEN and CDR2 SYDVKM. The CDR3 spells CASSAPGQGNSPLHF. For the CDR3, the DNA is TGTGCCAGCAGTGCACCGGGACAGGGTAATTCACCCCTCCACTTT.

The chain employs TRBV5-1 and TRBJ1-4; 8 bases fit TRBD1. Per the germline V gene, CDR1 is SGHRS and CDR2 is YFSETQ. CDR3 length: 15 amino acids. V lost 4 bases and J lost 6; bases outside the gene matches: 8. CDR3 region: CASSTAGGAYEKLFF. The CDR3 DNA reads as TGCGCCAGCAGCACCGCAGGGGGCGCTTATGAAAAACTGTTTTTT. Filled out from reference TRBV5-1 and TRBJ1-4, the complete variable domain reads KAGVTQTPRYLIKTRGQQVTLSCSPISGHRSVSWYQQTPGQGLQFLFEYFSETQRNKGNFPGRFSGRQFSNSRSEMNVSTLELGDSALYLCASSTAGGAYEKLFFGSGTQLSVL.

This chain uses TRBV15 with TRBJ1-4; 8 nucleotides match TRBD1. The CDR3 runs 15 residues. Germline V lookup: CDR1 LNHNV, CDR2 YYDKDF (reference sequence). The ends lost 4 bases at V and 5 bases at J; junction bases unmatched: 6. The CDR3, as DNA: TGTGCCACCAGCACAGGGGACAGGACAAATGAAAAACTGTTTTTT. This sequence encodes CATSTGDRTNEKLFF.

The rearrangement uses TRBV3-1 (or the pseudogene TRBV3-2) and TRBJ1-1; perhaps TRBD1 as D (6 bases). Germline-derived CDR1 and CDR2 are LGHDT and YNNKEL (reference sequence). The CDR3 has 13 residues. V was cut by 6 bases and J by 4 bases, with 12 bases left in between. CDR3 nucleotides: TGTGCCAGCAGACAAACAGGGAGCACTGAAGCTTTCTTT. Translation gives CASRQTGSTEAFF.

V gene TRBV28 combines with J gene TRBJ1-6, with 9 bases aligning to TRBD1. The junction had 8 bases not matched to a gene; V was cut back by 7 bases and J by 7 bases. This CDR3 has 15 residues. Germline-derived CDR1 and CDR2 are MDHEN and SYDVKM. The CDR3 DNA is TGTGCCAGCAACGAAGGGGACAGGGAAAATTCACCCCTCCACTTT. Protein sequence: CASNEGDRENSPLHF.

The rearrangement uses TRBV5-6 and TRBJ1-1; no clear D gene. This CDR3 spans 13 amino acids. The V end was cut by 4 bases, the J end by 2 bases, with 9 bases between. The germline gives CDR1 SGHDT, CDR2 YYEEEE. CDR3 DNA: TGTGCCAGCAGCAAAAACAGAAACACTGAAGCTTTCTTT. Its protein product is CASSKNRNTEAFF.

The chain couples TRBV7-6 to TRBJ2-5, with 13 positions matching TRBD2. Per germline, CDR1 SGHVS and CDR2 FNYEAQ. The CDR3 runs 17 residues. J was trimmed by 3 bases and V by 1 base; bases with no gene match: 5. The DNA for the CDR3 is TGTGCCAGCAGCTTAGGAAAACTAGCGGGAGGGAAAGAGACCCAGTACTTC. It codes for CASSLGKLAGGKETQYF.

The chain carries TRBV19 and TRBJ1-3, with 7 bases lining up with TRBD1. V gave up 3 bases and J gave up 0 bases; unmatched junction bases: 8. The germline CDR1 and CDR2 sequences are LNHDA and SQIVND (reference sequence). The CDR3 consists of 17 residues. The chain's CDR3 is CASSILGTESSGNTIYF. The CDR3 coding sequence is TGTGCCAGTAGTATCCTCGGGACAGAGAGCTCTGGAAACACCATATATTTT. The full variable domain, in which reference TRBV19 and TRBJ1-3 provide the parts outside the CDR3, is DGGITQSPKYLFRKEGQNVTLSCEQNLNHDAMYWYRQDPGQGLRLIYYSQIVNDFQKGDIAEGYSVSREKKESFPLTVTSAQKNPTAFYLCASSILGTESSGNTIYFGEGSWLTVV.

The chain links TRBV2 to TRBJ1-1; D is undetermined. Trimming stripped 7 bases from V and 0 bases from J, with 18 bases between. The length of the CDR3 is 16 residues. Germline V gene sequence: CDR1 SNHLY, CDR2 FYNNEI. DNA of the CDR3: TGTGCCAGCATGAGGGAGCCGCTAGTCCTGAACACTGAAGCTTTCTTT. This translates into CASMREPLVLNTEAFF.

The chain combines TRBV2 with TRBJ2-1; D is uncertain. Germline V gives CDR1 SNHLY, CDR2 FYNNEI. The CDR3 is 13 residues long. V lost 7 bases and J 4 bases, leaving 11 bases between the germline ends. The CDR3 DNA reads TGTGCCAGCAACCGACTGGCGTACAATGAGCAGTTCTTC. This codes for CASNRLAYNEQFF.

The chain combines TRBV11-3 with TRBJ2-1; TRBD1 is a possible D gene (5 bases). The germline CDR1 and CDR2 sequences are SGHNT and YENEEA. V dropped 5 bases and J dropped 5 bases, with 22 bases sitting between them. This CDR3 has 17 amino acids. CDR3 sequence (DNA): TGTGCCAGCAGCCCCTCGGACATTTCACCAAAAAACAATGAGCAGTTCTTC. As protein: CASSPSDISPKNNEQFF.

V is TRBV20-1 and J is TRBJ1-4; D remains unclear. Germline loops: CDR1 DFQATT, CDR2 SNEGSKA (reference sequence). There are 11 residues in the CDR3. V was shortened by 1 base and J by 12 bases, with 9 bases between the two germline ends. CDR3 sequence (DNA): TGCAGTGCTAGAGGCGCAACAGAACTGTTTTTT. As protein: CSARGATELFF.

This rearrangement joins TRBV7-9 to TRBJ2-2; 7 bases are a match to TRBD1. V lost 2 bases, J lost 4 bases, and 7 bases stayed unmatched. The germline V gene encodes CDR1 SEHNR and CDR2 FQNEAQ (reference sequence). This CDR3 has 16 amino acids. The CDR3 is CASSLPGTEGTGELFF. The DNA for the CDR3 is TGTGCCAGCAGCTTACCCGGGACAGAGGGCACCGGGGAGCTGTTTTTT.